This T cell receptor (beta chain) was sequenced for a study of CD8+ T cells in alopecia areata. Study-wide results and caveats: Lesional scalp, notably in alopecia totalis/universalis, had clonality above that of normal scalp.

Extracted from the samples, RNA was reverse transcribed into cDNA to serve as the sequencing template. Here immunoSEQ multiplex PCR was the method, and the copy in TCRdb shows in-frame clones only, minus some. The sample consists of about 110,000 clones, over 55% of them appearing once. On this clone: Its cognate antigen is unknown.

Germline V gene data show CDR1 as SQVTM and CDR2 as ANQGSEA. The CDR3 loop spans 11 amino acids. Trimming cost V 2 bases and J 2 bases, with 1 base left between them. The chain links TRBV29-1 to TRBJ1-3; D gene uncertain. This receptor was taken from a human donor with alopecia areata. Sequenced material: NKG2D-low CD8+ T cells sorted from blood. The CDR3 spells CSVETGNTIYF. As DNA, the CDR3 is TGCAGCGTTGAAACTGGAAACACCATATATTTT.